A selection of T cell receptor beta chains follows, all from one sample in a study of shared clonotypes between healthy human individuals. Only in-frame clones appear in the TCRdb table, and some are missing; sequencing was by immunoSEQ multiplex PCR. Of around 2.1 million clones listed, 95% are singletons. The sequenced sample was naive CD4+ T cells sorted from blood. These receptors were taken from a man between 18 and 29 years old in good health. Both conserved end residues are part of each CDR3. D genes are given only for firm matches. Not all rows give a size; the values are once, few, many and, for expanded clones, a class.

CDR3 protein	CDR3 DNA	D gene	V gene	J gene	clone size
CASRQDLGTQYF	TGTGCCAGCAGGCAGGACCTCGGTACGCAGTATTTT	.	TRBV5-6	TRBJ2-3	.
CASSVVGDSYEQYF	TGTGCCAGCAGCGTAGTTGGCGATTCCTACGAGCAGTACTTC	.	TRBV9	TRBJ2-7	.
CASSPGQGYGYTF	TGTGCCAGCAGCCCGGGACAGGGGTATGGCTACACCTTC	TRBD1	TRBV7-2	TRBJ1-2	few
CASSLELGSTDTQYF	TGTGCCAGCAGTTTAGAGTTGGGGAGCACAGATACGCAGTATTTT	.	TRBV2	TRBJ2-3	.
CASSLEWTGGNTIYF	TGCGCCAGCAGCTTGGAGTGGACTGGCGGAAACACCATATATTTT	.	TRBV5-1	TRBJ1-3	.
CASSLGSPTYNEQFF	TGCGCCAGCAGCTTGGGGTCTCCTACCTACAATGAGCAGTTCTTC	.	TRBV5-1	TRBJ2-1	.
CANFPGPSYEQYF	TGCGCCAACTTCCCGGGACCAAGCTACGAGCAGTACTTC	.	TRBV5-1	TRBJ2-7	.
CASSQGKERFNYGYTF	TGTGCCAGCAGCCAAGGAAAGGAAAGATTTAACTATGGCTACACCTTC	.	TRBV14	TRBJ1-2	.
CASSNQRVGADYEQYF	TGTGCCAGCAGCAACCAAAGGGTGGGAGCCGACTACGAGCAGTACTTC	.	TRBV21-1	TRBJ2-7	once
CASSPQGLAGVTDTQYF	TGTGCCAGCAGCCCCCAGGGGCTAGCGGGAGTCACAGATACGCAGTATTTT	TRBD2	TRBV5-4	TRBJ2-3	once
CASKPGQLVSYEQYF	TGTGCCAGCAAACCGGGACAGTTGGTCTCCTACGAGCAGTACTTC	TRBD1	TRBV27	TRBJ2-7	.
CSERRAAANYGYTF	TGCAGCGAAAGACGGGCGGCGGCTAACTATGGCTACACCTTC	.	TRBV29-1	TRBJ1-2	.
CASGSTGNTGELFF	TGTGCCAGCGGATCAACAGGGAACACCGGGGAGCTGTTTTTT	.	TRBV7-2	TRBJ2-2	.
CASSLEGTSGSGREQYF	TGTGCCAGCAGCTTAGAAGGGACTAGCGGGAGCGGCCGCGAGCAGTACTTC	TRBD2	TRBV7-9	TRBJ2-7	.
CASRKGNTDTQYF	TGTGCCAGCAGAAAGGGGAACACAGATACGCAGTATTTT	.	TRBV28	TRBJ2-3	.
CASSPTGGGQPQHF	TGTGCCAGCAGCCCTACAGGGGGGGGTCAGCCCCAGCATTTT	TRBD1	TRBV7-2	TRBJ1-5	.
CASSLSIGNSGYTF	TGTGCCAGCAGCTTATCCATTGGGAATAGTGGCTACACCTTC	.	TRBV11-2	TRBJ1-2	.
CASSADRSSSYEQYF	TGTGCCAGCAGCGCAGACAGGTCCTCCTCCTACGAGCAGTACTTC	.	TRBV6-5	TRBJ2-7	once
CASSLVRDTPGVGYTF	TGTGCCAGCAGCTTAGTAAGAGACACCCCGGGAGTTGGCTACACCTTC	.	TRBV7-9	TRBJ1-2	once
CASGEGLDYGYTF	TGTGCCAGCGGCGAAGGCTTGGACTATGGCTACACCTTC	.	TRBV6-6	TRBJ1-2	.
CAWSVAGELFF	TGTGCCTGGAGTGTAGCCGGGGAGCTGTTTTTT	.	TRBV30	TRBJ2-2	.
CASTRTSGRVETQYF	TGTGCCAGCACCCGGACTAGCGGGAGGGTTGAGACCCAGTACTTC	TRBD2	TRBV6-1	TRBJ2-5	.
CAISESAGTGNYGYTF	TGTGCCATCAGTGAGTCCGCCGGGACAGGGAACTATGGCTACACCTTC	TRBD1	TRBV10-3	TRBJ1-2	.
CASSPTTLRDSQYF	TGTGCCAGCAGTCCGACGACTCTTCGGGACAGTCAGTACTTC	TRBD1	TRBV28	TRBJ2-5	.
CASSGDHHTGELFF	TGTGCCAGCAGTGGAGATCACCACACCGGGGAGCTGTTTTTT	.	TRBV28	TRBJ2-2	.
CASSLGLAGYNEQFF	TGTGCCAGCAGCTTGGGTCTAGCGGGATACAATGAGCAGTTCTTC	TRBD2	TRBV5-5	TRBJ2-1	.
CASTGTGFGYTF	TGTGCCAGCACTGGGACAGGGTTTGGCTACACCTTC	TRBD1	TRBV6-5	TRBJ1-2	.
CASSPSGTGGSDEKLFF	TGCGCCAGCAGCCCTTCCGGGACAGGGGGGTCTGATGAAAAACTGTTTTTT	TRBD1	TRBV5-1	TRBJ1-4	.
CAWSPTPEKGEKLFF	TGTGCCTGGAGTCCGACCCCCGAAAAAGGTGAAAAACTGTTTTTT	.	TRBV30	TRBJ1-4	once
CASSTDRGTGELFF	TGTGCCAGCAGCACGGACAGGGGAACCGGGGAGCTGTTTTTT	TRBD1	TRBV28	TRBJ2-2	.
CSAPGQGVTGELFF	TGCAGCGCCCCTGGACAGGGGGTGACCGGGGAGCTGTTTTTT	TRBD1	TRBV29-1	TRBJ2-2	.
CASSALTGTGGMVRDEAFF	TGTGCCAGCAGCGCATTAACCGGGACAGGGGGCATGGTAAGAGATGAAGCTTTCTTT	TRBD1	TRBV5-6	TRBJ1-1	.
CASSRGVATSGQPQHF	TGCGCCAGCAGCAGAGGAGTTGCGACCTCTGGGCAGCCCCAGCATTTT	.	TRBV5-1	TRBJ1-5	few
CASSSDSGGREKLFF	TGTGCCAGCAGCTCCGACAGTGGAGGTCGGGAAAAACTGTTTTTT	.	TRBV5-5	TRBJ1-4	.
CASSFGWEGEAFF	TGTGCCAGCAGTTTTGGGTGGGAAGGAGAAGCTTTCTTT	.	TRBV28	TRBJ1-1	.
CASGDAGTVNTEAFF	TGTGCTAGTGGCGACGCCGGGACAGTGAACACTGAAGCTTTCTTT	TRBD1	TRBV12-5	TRBJ1-1	.
CASSAIVVQGASHRSPLHF	TGTGCCAGCAGTGCCATAGTCGTACAGGGGGCGTCCCATAGATCACCCCTCCACTTT	TRBD1	TRBV2	TRBJ1-6	once